The 20 T cell receptor beta chains below come from one sample, sequenced in a study of CD8+ T cells in alopecia areata. Extraction of RNA preceded its reverse transcription into cDNA, which served as the sequencing template. Assay: immunoSEQ multiplex PCR; the TCRdb copy retains only in-frame clones and omits some. Among about 64,000 clones, about 40% were seen once, and the ten largest hold around 54%. The sample comprised NKG2D-low CD8+ T cells sorted from blood. Receptors were obtained from a human donor with alopecia areata.

The chain employs TRBV27 and TRBJ1-2, with TRBD1 matching 7 bases. The germline V gene has CDR1 MNHEY and CDR2 SMNVEV (reference sequence). CDR3 size: 13 residues. V lost 5 bases, J lost 6 bases, and 6 bases stayed unmatched. The chain's CDR3 is CASSAGQVHGYTF. The DNA for the CDR3 is TGTGCCAGCAGTGCCGGACAGGTCCATGGCTACACCTTC.

The genes are TRBV9 and TRBJ1-1, with a possible D match to TRBD1 (6 bases). Germline CDR1 and CDR2: SGDLS and YYNGEE. V was shortened by 4 bases and J by 6 bases, with 16 bases between the two germline ends. The CDR3 spans 14 residues. CDR3 protein: CASSPQSGAAEAFF. The CDR3 DNA reads as TGTGCCAGCAGCCCTCAATCAGGGGCGGCTGAAGCTTTCTTT.

V and J are TRBV5-1 and TRBJ2-1, with 7 bases identical to TRBD1. Germline V lookup: CDR1 SGHRS, CDR2 YFSETQ. J lost 2 bases, V lost 2 bases, and 1 base had no gene match. The length of the CDR3 is 14 residues. CDR3 DNA: TGCGCCAGCAGCTTTACAGGGGCCTACAATGAGCAGTTCTTC. Residues: CASSFTGAYNEQFF.

The V gene is TRBV5-4, the J gene TRBJ2-1; 9 bases line up with TRBD2. J was trimmed by 7 bases and V by 0 bases; bases with no gene match: 5. This CDR3 has 15 residues. Germline CDR1 and CDR2: SGHNT and YYREEE (reference sequence). The chain's CDR3 is CASSLGLAARNEQFF. The CDR3 DNA reads as TGTGCCAGCAGCTTGGGACTAGCGGCGCGGAATGAGCAGTTCTTC.

This chain joins TRBV7-9 and TRBJ1-1; D is perhaps TRBD1 (6 bases). Trimming left V 4 bases short and J 9 bases short, with 15 bases between. CDR3 size: 13 residues. In germline, CDR1 is SEHNR, CDR2 FQNEAQ (reference sequence). The CDR3 region has the DNA TGTGCCAGCAGCTCAATATACAGGGACCAAGCTTTCTTT. It is translated as CASSSIYRDQAFF.

Worth noting for this clone: The germline gene is not matched at one end of the junction; a read error may be the cause. The chain has TRBV7-8 and TRBJ2-4; 7 bases match TRBD1. Germline V gene sequence: CDR1 SGHVS, CDR2 FQNEAQ. The CDR3 sequence is 12 residues long. CDR3: CASSSGTEPRHF. The CDR3 nucleotides read TGTGCCAGCAGCTCGGGGACAGAACCACGCCACTTC.

The V and J genes are TRBV13 and TRBJ2-7; possibly TRBD1 or TRBD2 for D (5 bases each). Trimming took 5 bases from V and 0 from J, leaving 14 bases between them. Germline V lookup: CDR1 PRHDT, CDR2 FYEKMQ (reference sequence). The CDR3 runs to 15 residues. CDR3 residues: CASSPGAGLSYEQYF. CDR3 bases: TGTGCCAGCAGCCCCGGGGCAGGTCTCTCCTACGAGCAGTACTTC.

This clone was counted a few times. CDR3 nucleotide sequence: TGTGCCAGCAGCCTGACTAGCGGGAGCACAGATACGCAGTATTTT. Protein sequence: CASSLTSGSTDTQYF. The rearrangement links TRBV7-2 to TRBJ2-3; 10 bases fit TRBD2. V was pared by 5 bases and J by 0 bases, with 2 bases of the junction left unmatched. CDR1 is SGHTA, CDR2 FQGNSA, per germline. CDR3 size: 15 residues. The full variable domain, in which reference TRBV7-2 and TRBJ2-3 provide the parts outside the CDR3, is GAGVSQSPSNKVTEKGKDVELRCDPISGHTALYWYRQSLGQGLEFLIYFQGNSAPDKSGLPSDRFSAERTGGSVSTLTIQRTQQEDSAVYLCASSLTSGSTDTQYFGPGTRLTVL.

This chain uses TRBV7-9 with TRBJ2-7; 9 bases are shared with TRBD1. V trimming: 5 bases; J trimming: 3 bases; junction bases outside the gene matches: 5. Germline CDR1 and CDR2: SEHNR and FQNEAQ (reference sequence). The length of the CDR3 is 14 residues. The CDR3 region is CASSLGTGNYEQYF. CDR3 nucleotide sequence: TGTGCCAGCAGCCTTGGGACAGGGAACTACGAGCAGTACTTC.

CDR3 in DNA: TGCGCCAGCAGCTTGGATGCAGGGACGAGGGCCTATGGCTACACCTTC. Protein sequence: CASSLDAGTRAYGYTF. The chain is built from TRBV5-1 and TRBJ1-2; maybe TRBD1 (5 bases). V gave up 0 bases and J gave up 4 bases, with 16 bases separating them. Looked up from germline, CDR1 is SGHRS and CDR2 is YFSETQ. The CDR3 is 16 amino acids.

The rearrangement uses TRBV30 and TRBJ2-1, with 12 bases lining up with TRBD2. After removal of 4 bases from V and 4 bases from J, the junction contained 8 bases not matched to a gene. The CDR3 length is 16 residues. Germline assignment: CDR1 GTSNPN and CDR2 SVGIG (reference sequence). The CDR3 DNA reads TGTGCCTGGATCAGACTAGCGGGAGCGTCGTACAATGAGCAGTTCTTC. As protein: CAWIRLAGASYNEQFF.

The chain combines TRBV7-9 with TRBJ2-7, with D hard to call. This CDR3 contains 15 residues. The germline CDR1 and CDR2 sequences are SEHNR and FQNEAQ (reference sequence). The V end was cut by 0 bases, the J end by 2 bases, with 11 bases between. CDR3 coding DNA: TGTGCCAGCAGCTTAGCCCAGGACGGAGCCTACGAGCAGTACTTC. As protein: CASSLAQDGAYEQYF.

The chain links TRBV7-9 to TRBJ2-1; D ambiguous. Germline CDR1 reads SEHNR; CDR2 reads FQNEAQ (reference sequence). The CDR3 consists of 13 residues. V gave up 5 bases and J gave up 7 bases, with 12 bases separating them. In DNA, the CDR3 is TGTGCCAGCAGCCTAACGATGGGAAATGAGCAGTTCTTC. This gives the protein CASSLTMGNEQFF. The variable domain in full, completed from reference TRBV7-9 and TRBJ2-1, reads DTGVSQNPRHKITKRGQNVTFRCDPISEHNRLYWYRQTLGQGPEFLTYFQNEAQLEKSRLLSDRFSAERPKGSFSTLEIQRTEQGDSAMYLCASSLTMGNEQFFGPGTRLTVL.

This sequence joins TRBV14 and TRBJ2-1; no clear D. The V gene lost 1 base and the J gene lost 4 bases, with 14 bases spanning the gap. The CDR3 covers 16 residues. The V gene's germline CDR1 is SGHDN and CDR2 FVKESK. In nucleotides, the CDR3 is TGTGCCAGCAGCCAAGTCAGGCAGGCCGATTACAATGAGCAGTTCTTC. This sequence encodes CASSQVRQADYNEQFF.

A word on this clone: Other DNA sequences from this sample encode an identical CDR3 as well. This rearrangement joins TRBV6-5 to TRBJ2-2; D is ambiguous. Trimming stripped 0 bases from V and 5 bases from J, with 4 bases between. CDR3 length: 13 residues. Per the germline V gene, CDR1 is MNHEY and CDR2 is SVGAGI. In nucleotides, the CDR3 is TGTGCCAGCAGTTACTCAGGAACCGGGGAGCTGTTTTTT. This sequence encodes CASSYSGTGELFF.

J is TRBJ2-1 and V is TRBV28, with D perhaps matching TRBD1 or TRBD2 (5 bases each). Trimming cost V 5 bases and J 6 bases, with 20 bases left between them. Germline assignment: CDR1 MDHEN and CDR2 SYDVKM. CDR3 length: 16 residues. The CDR3 spells CASSAWTGTPLNEQFF. Written as DNA, the CDR3 is TGTGCCAGCAGTGCTTGGACGGGGACCCCCCTCAATGAGCAGTTCTTC.

The chain has TRBV28 and TRBJ2-7; 8 bases align to TRBD2. The CDR3 covers 14 residues. The ends lost 9 bases at V and 1 base at J; junction bases unmatched: 8. CDR1 is MDHEN and CDR2 is SYDVKM in the germline V gene. CDR3 residues: CASSISGISYEQYF. CDR3 coding DNA: TGTGCCAGTTCCATTAGCGGGATTTCCTACGAGCAGTACTTC.

This chain connects TRBV9 to TRBJ1-1; TRBD1 is a possible D gene (5 bases). Trimming cost V 4 bases and J 5 bases, with 12 bases left between them. Germline V gene data show CDR1 as SGDLS and CDR2 as YYNGEE. The CDR3 is made up of 13 amino acids. The CDR3 coding sequence is TGTGCCAGCAGCTCATTGAAGGGGACTGAAGCTTTCTTT. Encoded protein: CASSSLKGTEAFF.

The rearrangement joins TRBV7-2 to TRBJ2-7; 9 bases align to TRBD1. Germline assignment: CDR1 SGHTA and CDR2 FQGNSA. After removal of 6 bases from V and 2 bases from J, the junction contained 2 bases not matched to a gene. The CDR3 spans 13 residues. Written as DNA, the CDR3 is TGTGCCAGCAGAGGGACAGGGACCTACGAGCAGTACTTC. Encoded protein: CASRGTGTYEQYF.

This clone has a handful of counts. This chain links TRBV30 with TRBJ2-1, with 10 positions matching TRBD2. The CDR3 is 14 amino acids. V was clipped by 3 bases and J by 9 bases; unmatched bases: 8. Germline-derived CDR1 and CDR2 are GTSNPN and SVGIG (reference sequence). The CDR3 protein is CAWSSLAGVSEQFF. CDR3 in DNA: TGTGCCTGGAGCTCGCTAGCGGGGGTGTCTGAGCAGTTCTTC.